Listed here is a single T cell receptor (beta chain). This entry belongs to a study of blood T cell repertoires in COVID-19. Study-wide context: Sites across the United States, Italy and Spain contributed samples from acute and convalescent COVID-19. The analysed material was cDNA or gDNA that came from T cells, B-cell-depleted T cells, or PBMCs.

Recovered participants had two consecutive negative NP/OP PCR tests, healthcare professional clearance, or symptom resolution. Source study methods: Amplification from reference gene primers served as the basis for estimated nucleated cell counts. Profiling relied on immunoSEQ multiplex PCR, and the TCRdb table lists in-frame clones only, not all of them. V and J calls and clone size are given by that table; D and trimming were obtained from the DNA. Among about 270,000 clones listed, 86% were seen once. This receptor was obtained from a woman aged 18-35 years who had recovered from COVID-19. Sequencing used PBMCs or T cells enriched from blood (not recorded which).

The chain's CDR3 is CASSATANTGELFF. The DNA for the CDR3 is TGTGCCAGCAGCGCTACAGCGAACACCGGGGAGCTGTTTTTT. V and J are TRBV5-8 and TRBJ2-2, with D unclear. This CDR3 is 14 amino acids long. The germline CDR1 and CDR2 sequences are SGHTS and YDEGEE. V lost 4 bases and J lost 0, with 7 bases in between.